Each of the 20 T cell receptor beta chains below was sequenced from the same sample in a study of spatial heterogeneity in lung cancer. The time point is: sample taken at primary tumor resection. Whole RNA, which was extracted from tumor, nontumor lung tissue or frozen PBMC, was sequenced without any cell sorting. TCRdb itself ran the 5' RACE reads through MiXCR, one entry per CDR3 protein. The sample lists around 4,000 distinct CDR3 sequences, about 21% seen once, with roughly 20% in the top ten. Sequenced material: normal lung tissue next to the tumor, taken at surgery. These receptors came from a female donor with early-stage non-small cell lung cancer.

This clonotype was counted many times. As an off-target read in a library built for alpha chains, this beta chain has a frequency of little significance. V gene TRBV6-5 combines with J gene TRBJ2-7; the match to TRBD2 covers 8 bases. This CDR3 has 15 amino acids. Germline loops: CDR1 MNHEY, CDR2 SVGAGI. V dropped 0 bases and J dropped 3; count of bases not matched to a gene: 4. CDR3 sequence reads: CASSYSVTSDYEQYF. CDR3 nucleotides: TGTGCCAGCAGTTACTCGGTGACTAGCGACTACGAGCAGTACTTC.

In its sample, this clonotype is medium-sized. Because this beta chain is a stray read in a library intended to capture alpha chains, its abundance should not be given much weight. CDR3 DNA sequence: TGTGCCAGCAGCCGGGGAAACACAGATACGCAGTATTTT. It encodes CASSRGNTDTQYF. The gene calls are TRBV7-2 and TRBJ2-3, with D perhaps matching TRBD2 (5 bases). The germline V gene encodes CDR1 SGHTA and CDR2 FQGNSA. The CDR3 sequence is 13 residues long. V was clipped by 5 bases and J by 2 bases, with 8 bases between them.

By proportion, this clonotype is medium-sized (0.01 to 0.1%). Little can be read into the size of this beta chain, an off-target read in a library designed for alpha chains. The chain recombines TRBV5-1 with TRBJ2-7; D is perhaps TRBD1 (5 bases). Germline-derived CDR1 and CDR2 are SGHRS and YFSETQ. The CDR3 extends over 12 amino acids. Trimming left V 4 bases short and J 3 bases short, with 8 bases between. The CDR3 is CASSIDSYEQYF. CDR3 coding DNA: TGCGCCAGCAGCATAGACAGCTACGAGCAGTACTTC.

This clonotype was counted between two and nine times. This beta chain was picked up by a library intended for alpha chains and is off target, so its count carries little meaning. The chain is built from TRBV27 and TRBJ2-7; 8 bases agree with TRBD1. Germline V gene sequence: CDR1 MNHEY, CDR2 SMNVEV (reference sequence). The CDR3 totals 15 residues. The junction had 9 bases not matched to a gene; V was cut back by 6 bases and J by 2 bases. The CDR3 reads CASSPRQGFTYEQYF. In DNA form, the CDR3 reads TGTGCCAGCAGCCCGAGACAGGGGTTCACCTACGAGCAGTACTTC.

This clonotype is labeled as medium-sized (0.01 to 0.1%). This beta chain is an off-target read within a library intended for alpha chains, so its frequency means little. This chain joins TRBV5-1 and TRBJ2-5; 9 nucleotides line up with TRBD2. V trimming: 2 bases; J trimming: 4 bases; junction bases outside the gene matches: 6. Germline loops: CDR1 SGHRS, CDR2 YFSETQ. This CDR3 comprises 15 residues. The CDR3 sequence: CASSFGGRATETQYF. The CDR3 DNA follows: TGCGCCAGCAGCTTCGGCGGGAGGGCCACAGAGACCCAGTACTTC.

This clonotype qualifies as medium-sized. This beta chain was picked up by a library intended for alpha chains and is off target, so its count carries little meaning. The genes are TRBV12-3 or TRBV12-4 and TRBJ2-7, with D unclear. The CDR3 is 12 amino acids. V lost 4 bases and J 5 bases, leaving 9 bases between the germline ends. CDR3 in amino acids: CASSWVGNEQYF. The CDR3 DNA is TGTGCCAGCAGTTGGGTAGGGAACGAGCAGTACTTC.

Points on this clonotype: The library was prepared for alpha chains; this beta chain is a stray read, so its frequency means little. This sequence joins TRBV7-2 and TRBJ2-2; perhaps TRBD2 as D (5 bases). The CDR3 runs 13 residues. Trimming shortened V by 5 bases and J by 4 bases, and 8 bases separated the two germline ends. Per germline, CDR1 SGHTA and CDR2 FQGNSA. The DNA for the CDR3 is TGTGCCAGCAGCCTGAGGGTCACCGGGGAGCTGTTTTTT. This translates into CASSLRVTGELFF.

Judged by abundance, this clonotype is medium-sized. In a library made to pick up alpha chains, this beta chain is a stray read with a size that means little. This sequence joins TRBV20-1 and TRBJ2-3; 11 nucleotides align to TRBD2. CDR1 DFQATT and CDR2 SNEGSKA come from the germline V gene (reference sequence). The CDR3 has 16 residues. Trimming at V came to 3 bases and at J to 4 bases, leaving 9 bases not matched to a gene. The CDR3 DNA follows: TGCAGTGCTAGCGAACTAGCGGGAGTTGGGGCAGATACGCAGTATTTT. It codes for CSASELAGVGADTQYF.

Details on this clonotype: A library prepared for alpha chains yielded this beta chain as an off-target read; its size is of little meaning. The V call is TRBV14, the J call TRBJ2-1; a possible D gene is TRBD1 (5 bases). This CDR3 has 17 amino acids. The germline V gene encodes CDR1 SGHDN and CDR2 FVKESK. V lost 0 bases and J 2 bases, leaving 14 bases between the germline ends. CDR3 sequence: CASSQDHGRVPYNEQFF. The CDR3 nucleotides read TGTGCCAGCAGCCAAGATCATGGCAGGGTACCCTACAATGAGCAGTTCTTC.

Sample share makes this clonotype medium-sized. The library was prepared for alpha chains; this beta chain is a stray read, so its frequency means little. The chain is built from TRBV6-1 and TRBJ2-2; 7 bases line up with TRBD2. With 7 bases clipped from V and 0 bases from J, the junction kept 8 bases outside the gene matches. This CDR3 has 16 amino acids. CDR1 and CDR2 (germline): MNHNS, SASEGT. The CDR3 DNA sequence: TGTGCCAGCAACGGACTAGATTCACCGAACACCGGGGAGCTGTTTTTT. It translates to CASNGLDSPNTGELFF.

This clonotype rates as medium-sized (0.01 to 0.1%). This beta chain is a stray sequence in a library constructed for alpha chains; its clone size is not meaningful. This chain joins TRBV27 and TRBJ2-2, with 8 bases identical to TRBD1. CDR1 is MNHEY and CDR2 is SMNVEV in the germline V gene (reference sequence). The CDR3 is made up of 13 amino acids. V was clipped by 3 bases and J by 7 bases; unmatched bases: 1. CDR3 sequence reads: CASSFGTGGELFF. The CDR3 DNA reads as TGTGCCAGCAGTTTTGGGACAGGCGGGGAGCTGTTTTTT.

This clonotype was counted at least ten times. A library made for alpha chains picked up this beta chain off target, so its size means little. The chain carries TRBV15 and TRBJ2-5; 8 positions agree with TRBD1. The V gene end was trimmed by 0 bases and the J gene end by 4 bases; junction bases not matched to a gene: 7. Per germline, CDR1 LNHNV and CDR2 YYDKDF (reference sequence). This CDR3 has 16 amino acids. CDR3 bases: TGTGCCACCAGCAGAGATCGAGGACAGGGCCGAGAGACCCAGTACTTC. Protein: CATSRDRGQGRETQYF.

This clonotype has only a few counts. As an off-target read in a library built for alpha chains, this beta chain has a frequency of little significance. V and J are TRBV7-9 and TRBJ2-3; no reliable D call. The CDR3 extends over 16 amino acids. CDR1 is SEHNR and CDR2 is FQNEAQ in the germline V gene (reference sequence). Trimming took 1 base from V and 0 from J, leaving 11 bases between them. In DNA, the CDR3 is TGTGCCAGCAGCTTAGTTATAAAGCCTAGCACAGATACGCAGTATTTT. Translation gives CASSLVIKPSTDTQYF.

This clonotype was counted many times. Found in a library prepared for alpha chains, this beta chain is an off-target read, and its abundance has little meaning. The V and J genes are TRBV12-3 or TRBV12-4 and TRBJ2-2; D not certain. The CDR3 contains 14 residues. V was cut by 4 bases and J by 5 bases, with 11 bases left in between. The CDR3 DNA sequence: TGTGCCAGCAGTTCGAGACCAGTAACCGGGGAGCTGTTTTTT. Its protein is CASSSRPVTGELFF.

This clonotype counts as medium-sized. This beta chain is an off-target read within a library intended for alpha chains, so its frequency means little. The chain uses TRBV5-6 and TRBJ2-1; 9 bases agree with TRBD2. Trimming removed 0 bases from V and 3 bases from J; junction bases left unmatched: 1. There are 15 residues in the CDR3. Per germline, CDR1 SGHDT and CDR2 YYEEEE. The CDR3 DNA is TGTGCCAGCAGCTTGGGTAGCGGGGGCTACAATGAGCAGTTCTTC. This codes for CASSLGSGGYNEQFF. Complete variable domain (other parts from reference TRBV5-6 and TRBJ2-1): DAGVTQSPTHLIKTRGQQVTLRCSPKSGHDTVSWYQQALGQGPQFIFQYYEEEERQRGNFPDRFSGHQFPNYSSELNVNALLLGDSALYLCASSLGSGGYNEQFFGPGTRLTVL.

By proportion, this clonotype is medium-sized. The size of this beta chain means little, since it is a stray read in a library made for alpha chains. The rearrangement uses TRBV20-1 and TRBJ2-7; the D call may be TRBD1 or TRBD2 (5 bases each). CDR1 and CDR2 (germline): DFQATT, SNEGSKA (reference sequence). Trimming took off 1 base at V and 0 bases at J, with 16 bases between the two ends. CDR3 length equals 16 residues. In DNA, the CDR3 is TGCAGTGCTAGAGGAGTTGGGACGGCGAGCTCCTACGAGCAGTACTTC. Protein product: CSARGVGTASSYEQYF.

This clonotype counts as medium-sized. This beta chain lies outside the target of a library built for alpha chains; its clone size means little. The rearrangement joins TRBV25-1 to TRBJ1-3; no firm D call. The germline V gene encodes CDR1 MGHDK and CDR2 SYGVNS. There are 16 residues in the CDR3. The V end was cut by 2 bases, the J end by 0 bases, with 11 bases between. CDR3 residues: CASSEPTGSSGNTIYF. CDR3 sequence (DNA): TGTGCCAGCAGTGAACCGACCGGTAGCTCTGGAAACACCATATATTTT. Complete variable domain (other parts from reference TRBV25-1 and TRBJ1-3): EADIYQTPRYLVIGTGKKITLECSQTMGHDKMYWYQQDPGMELHLIHYSYGVNSTEKGDLSSESTVSRIRTEHFPLTLESARPSHTSQYLCASSEPTGSSGNTIYFGEGSWLTVV.

The table lists this clonotype with many counts. This beta chain is an off-target read within a library intended for alpha chains, so its frequency means little. The chain carries TRBV6-6 and TRBJ2-3, with D possibly TRBD2 on 6 matching bases. Germline V gene sequence: CDR1 MNHNY, CDR2 SVGAGI (reference sequence). This CDR3 spans 14 amino acids. Trimming shortened V by 2 bases and J by 0 bases, and 6 bases separated the two germline ends. The CDR3 loop reads CASSYRGSTDTQYF. In DNA, the CDR3 is TGTGCCAGCAGTTACCGGGGGAGCACAGATACGCAGTATTTT.

This clonotype is labeled medium-sized. This beta chain is off target for a library built for alpha chains, so its abundance means little. The chain carries TRBV7-2 and TRBJ1-5; 7 bases line up with TRBD1. J lost 0 bases, V lost 4 bases, and 3 bases had no gene match. CDR3 length: 15 residues. CDR1 is SGHTA and CDR2 is FQGNSA in the germline V gene. The CDR3 loop is CASSSQGYSNQPQHF. The CDR3 DNA reads TGTGCCAGCAGCTCACAGGGGTATAGCAATCAGCCCCAGCATTTT.

In this sample, this clonotype is medium-sized. In a library made to pick up alpha chains, this beta chain is a stray read with a size that means little. V is TRBV20-1 and J is TRBJ2-7; no definite D call. This CDR3 has 13 amino acids. V lost 2 bases and J lost 0, with 8 bases in between. Germline V gene sequence: CDR1 DFQATT, CDR2 SNEGSKA (reference sequence). CDR3 DNA sequence: TGCAGTGCTAGATTGGGGTACTCCTACGAGCAGTACTTC. This sequence encodes CSARLGYSYEQYF.